This T cell receptor beta chain comes out of a study of T-cell memory formation after mild COVID-19. At the level of the study: Largely donor-specific sequence clusters came from a couple of donors.

TCRdb used MiXCR to reprocess the 5' RACE reads, holding one entry per CDR3 protein. Among 150,000 to 200,000 distinct CDR3 sequences, around 10% were seen once, and the ten largest hold about 3.5%. This clonotype was counted only a few times. The antigen is not known. Whole-study findings and limits: The main location of contracting CD4+ clones was CM and EM, and that of contracting CD8+ clones was EMRA.

CDR3 length: 16 residues. V gave up 7 bases and J gave up 2 bases; unmatched junction bases: 10. From germline, CDR1 is MDHEN and CDR2 SYDVKM. This receptor was taken from a man younger than 35 who had mild COVID-19 (a few samples of this study predate the infection). Cell type and time point are not known. The chain employs TRBV28 and TRBJ1-5, with 8 bases identical to TRBD1. Sequencing was carried out using PBMCs or a T cell subset sorted from them (not recorded which). The CDR3 coding sequence is TGTGCCAGCACCCCCCCGGGACAGGCTCGCAATCAGCCCCAGCATTTT. It is translated as CASTPPGQARNQPQHF.